The rows below give T cell receptor beta chains drawn from one sample of a study of response to subunit inactivated influenza vaccine. TCRdb re-called the RT-PCR reads with MiXCR, one entry per CDR3 protein. Altogether around 570,000 distinct CDR3 sequences are present, under 9% being singletons, with the ten largest covering 13%. The starting material was PBMCs from blood, obtained less than 30 months after vaccination. The receptors derive from a man in his fifties or sixties who received an inactivated influenza vaccine. Each CDR3 is given with its conserved first and last residue. Fields, in order: clone size, V gene, J gene, CDR3 length, D gene, CDR3 protein, CDR3 DNA. The D gene is left open where the match is weak. Clone size appears in some rows only: once, few, many, or a class for an expanded clone.

many	TRBV7-8	TRBJ2-7	14	-	CASSDKTGKYEQYF	TGTGCCAGCAGCGACAAAACAGGAAAGTACGAGCAGTACTTC
-	TRBV24-1	TRBJ2-1	16	-	CATSGLGGAHYNEQFF	TGTGCCACCAGTGGATTGGGGGGAGCTCACTACAATGAGCAGTTCTTC
-	TRBV10-2	TRBJ1-2	14	-	CASSASDSRYGYTF	TGCGCCAGCAGTGCCTCGGACAGTCGCTATGGCTACACCTTC
few	TRBV27	TRBJ1-1	14	-	CASSERTPSGEAFF	TGTGCCAGCAGCGAAAGGACCCCCTCGGGTGAAGCTTTCTTT
few	TRBV9	TRBJ2-6	19	-	CASSPRFAGKDSGANVLTF	TGTGCCAGCAGCCCCCGCTTCGCGGGCAAAGACTCTGGGGCCAACGTCCTGACTTTC
few	TRBV20-1	TRBJ2-1	14	TRBD2	CSARRIAGGREQFF	TGCAGTGCTAGACGGATAGCGGGAGGAAGAGAGCAGTTCTTC
few	TRBV4-3	TRBJ2-1	17	-	CASSQETRRGIYNEQFF	TGCGCCAGCAGCCAAGAAACCAGAAGGGGGATCTACAATGAGCAGTTCTTC
once	TRBV11-1	TRBJ2-3	15	TRBD1	CSSSFRGTGGDTQYF	TGTTCCAGCAGCTTCCGGGGGACAGGAGGAGATACGCAGTATTTT
few	TRBV4-2	TRBJ1-5	14	-	CASSQGRDNQPQHF	TGTGCCAGCAGCCAAGGGCGCGACAATCAGCCCCAGCATTTT
-	TRBV10-3	TRBJ2-5	13	-	CAISMGLQETQYF	TGTGCCATCAGCATGGGTCTACAAGAGACCCAGTACTTC
-	TRBV11-2	TRBJ2-5	12	-	CASSFSGQTQYF	TGTGCCAGCAGCTTTTCCGGGCAGACCCAGTACTTC
-	TRBV3-1	TRBJ2-2	17	-	CASSQDKGPSNTGELFF	TGTGCCAGCAGCCAAGATAAAGGGCCTTCGAACACCGGGGAGCTGTTTTTT